Listed below are T cell receptor beta chains from one sample, sequenced in a study of T cells in Graves' hyperthyroidism and ophthalmopathy. TCRdb independently ran MiXCR on the multiplex PCR reads; one entry per CDR3 protein. In the table there are 300,000 to 400,000 distinct CDR3 sequences, 15% to 20% of which are singletons. The sequencing input was blood. All receptors derive from a woman in her 50s with Graves' hyperthyroidism. Both conserved end residues are trimmed from each CDR3. The order of the fields is V gene, J gene, D gene, clone size, CDR3 protein. The D gene is left open where the match is weak. Clone sizes are given selectively: once, few, many, or a class where the clone is expanded.

V: TRBV11-2
J: TRBJ2-2
D: TRBD1
size: many
CDR3: ASSLGDRGPNTGELF

V: TRBV5-5
J: TRBJ2-2
D: NA
size: NA
CDR3: ASSLWADLTGELF

V: TRBV6-1
J: TRBJ2-3
D: TRBD2
size: many
CDR3: ASSVLAGSQY

V: TRBV9
J: TRBJ2-6
D: NA
size: few
CDR3: ASSVVEKTSGANVLT

V: TRBV3-1
J: TRBJ2-7
D: NA
size: many
CDR3: ASSKGRAYEQY

V: TRBV6-1
J: TRBJ1-5
D: NA
size: many
CDR3: ASMEQGLNQPQH

V: TRBV30
J: TRBJ2-3
D: TRBD1
size: many
CDR3: AWSVQGKDTQY

V: TRBV18
J: TRBJ2-3
D: NA
size: many
CDR3: ASSPPKGGLGTDTQY

V: TRBV6-5
J: TRBJ2-5
D: NA
size: NA
CDR3: ASSYSPGAQETQY

V: TRBV9
J: TRBJ1-3
D: NA
size: few
CDR3: ASSVDADSGNTIY

V: TRBV12-3/TRBV12-4
J: TRBJ1-1
D: NA
size: many
CDR3: ASRDTLNTEAF

V: TRBV20-1
J: TRBJ2-5
D: TRBD2
size: many
CDR3: SARPGAGDQETQY

V: TRBV7-8
J: TRBJ2-7
D: NA
size: NA
CDR3: ASSLDGQGLSQY

V: TRBV2
J: TRBJ1-4
D: NA
size: many
CDR3: ASSDPRSADRKGDGNEKLF

V: TRBV7-8
J: TRBJ1-1
D: NA
size: many
CDR3: ASRRQEEDTEAF

V: TRBV27
J: TRBJ2-3
D: TRBD2
size: few
CDR3: ASRGFSGGPGTDTQY

V: TRBV6-2/TRBV6-3
J: TRBJ1-2
D: NA
size: NA
CDR3: ASSYRSGYT

V: TRBV19
J: TRBJ1-1
D: NA
size: NA
CDR3: ATKDRNFGEAF

V: TRBV6-5
J: TRBJ1-2
D: NA
size: once
CDR3: ASGSRQAFYGYT

V: TRBV11-2
J: TRBJ2-1
D: TRBD2
size: few
CDR3: ASSFGLATPWNEQF

V: TRBV28
J: TRBJ2-5
D: TRBD2
size: many
CDR3: ASTGTSGGYQETQY

V: TRBV6-2/TRBV6-3
J: TRBJ1-2
D: TRBD1
size: NA
CDR3: ASSSPRTGVNYGYT

V: TRBV20-1
J: TRBJ2-5
D: NA
size: many
CDR3: SAQTIRETQY

V: TRBV20-1
J: TRBJ1-1
D: TRBD1
size: many
CDR3: SAGQGGNTEAF

V: TRBV9
J: TRBJ1-4
D: NA
size: NA
CDR3: ASSASTDENEKLF

V: TRBV7-9
J: TRBJ2-1
D: TRBD2
size: once
CDR3: ASSTGLAARPLF

V: TRBV20-1
J: TRBJ1-1
D: NA
size: NA
CDR3: SVRLTEAF

V: TRBV19
J: TRBJ2-5
D: NA
size: few
CDR3: ASSITAAQETQY

V: TRBV3-1
J: TRBJ2-3
D: NA
size: NA
CDR3: ASSPGHLITDTQY

V: TRBV20-1
J: TRBJ1-3
D: NA
size: NA
CDR3: SASKASGNTIY

V: TRBV20-1
J: TRBJ2-2
D: NA
size: few
CDR3: SARDLRQGQTGELF

V: TRBV7-9
J: TRBJ2-3
D: TRBD2
size: NA
CDR3: ASSLYGLAGDYTQY

V: TRBV5-1
J: TRBJ2-1
D: NA
size: NA
CDR3: ASSDGSYNEQF

V: TRBV6-5
J: TRBJ2-1
D: TRBD1
size: NA
CDR3: ASSYSKSGTDVYNEQF

V: TRBV12-3/TRBV12-4
J: TRBJ2-3
D: TRBD1
size: many
CDR3: ASSRQGGADTQY

V: TRBV5-1
J: TRBJ2-5
D: NA
size: many
CDR3: ASSPSSHQETQY

V: TRBV20-1
J: TRBJ2-3
D: TRBD2
size: NA
CDR3: SARTWGGVRDTDTQY

V: TRBV2
J: TRBJ1-5
D: TRBD1
size: many
CDR3: ASSADRGGQPQH

V: TRBV20-1
J: TRBJ2-1
D: NA
size: few
CDR3: SARRQGRDEQF

V: TRBV24-1
J: TRBJ2-5
D: NA
size: NA
CDR3: ATNSGVMETQY

V: TRBV3-1
J: TRBJ2-1
D: TRBD2
size: many
CDR3: ASSRRGGNEQF